This passage covers 5 T cell receptor beta chains from one sample sequenced in a study of blood T cell repertoires in COVID-19. Only in-frame clones appear in the TCRdb table, and some are missing; sequencing was by immunoSEQ multiplex PCR. The table shows some 210,000 clones, with approximately 80% occurring only once. The source material was peripheral blood. The receptor source for this set is a human donor in a cohort sampled during active COVID-19.

This clone was detected once. The rearrangement uses TRBV9 and TRBJ2-1; D may be TRBD1 (5 bases). CDR1 and CDR2 from the germline V gene are SGDLS and YYNGEE. The length of the CDR3 is 14 residues. V gave up 0 bases and J gave up 8 bases, with 12 bases separating them. Here the CDR3 DNA reads TGTGCCAGCAGCGTAGATAACAGGCCCTATGAGCAGTTCTTC. Translating gives CASSVDNRPYEQFF.

V and J are TRBV6-7 and TRBJ2-6, with D tentatively TRBD1 (6 bases). TRBV6-7 is an ORF, with its function uncertain. CDR3 size: 21 residues. Trimming took 2 bases from V and 2 from J, leaving 25 bases between them. This chain's CDR3 is CASSYDWGYREILPGANVLTF. DNA for the CDR3: TGTGCCAGCAGTTACGACTGGGGTTACAGGGAGATCCTTCCTGGGGCCAACGTCCTGACTTTC.

V and J are TRBV4-2 and TRBJ1-5; D gene uncertain. CDR3 length equals 14 residues. The V gene lost 8 bases and the J gene lost 5 bases, with 16 bases spanning the gap. CDR1 and CDR2 from the germline V gene are LGHNA and YNFKEQ. For the CDR3, the DNA is TGTGCCAGCTCAGCGGGGAGGGTGGATCAGCCCCAGCATTTT. It encodes CASSAGRVDQPQHF.

This clone was seen once. This sequence joins TRBV10-3 and TRBJ2-3; D perhaps matches TRBD1 (7 bases). CDR3 size: 15 residues. Trimming removed 3 bases from V and 5 bases from J, with 15 bases in between. Germline values: CDR1 ENHRY, CDR2 SYGVKD. CDR3: CAISDRRGLIDTQYF. The CDR3 nucleotides read TGTGCCATCAGTGATCGGAGGGGGCTAATAGATACGCAGTATTTT.

The chain joins TRBV5-5 to TRBJ1-2; TRBD1 matches at 7 bases. The CDR3 length is 14 residues. CDR1 is SGHKS, CDR2 YYEKEE, per germline (reference sequence). The V and J ends lost 3 bases and 8 bases, in that order; junction bases with no gene match: 10. The CDR3, as DNA: TGTGCCAGCAGCTCCAGCGGGAGGGGACAGGGCTACACCTTC. Its protein product is CASSSSGRGQGYTF.